A single sample gave rise to the 30 T cell receptor beta chains below, sequenced in a study of CD4 T cells in relation to SARS-CoV-2 and coronaviruses. The unexposed donors gave CD4+ T cells in about 2010-2019, prior to COVID-19. Profiling relied on immunoSEQ multiplex PCR, and the TCRdb table lists in-frame clones only, not all of them. This table has nearly 70,000 clones, over 85% appearing once. The sequencing sample was made of naive CD4+ T cells from PBMCs. Subset reported: naive CD4+ T cells isolated by negative enrichment. The receptors derive from a human donor in good health.

The chain recombines TRBV11-2 with TRBJ1-4; D remains unclear. V lost 1 base, J lost 12 bases, and 9 bases lay in between. The germline CDR1 and CDR2 sequences are SGHAT and FQNNGV. CDR3 length: 12 residues. For the CDR3, the DNA is TGTGCCAGCAGCTTAGCAGGCAGCCAACTGTTTTTT. It yields the protein CASSLAGSQLFF.

V is TRBV27 and J is TRBJ1-2; D is unclear. Trimming took off 6 bases at V and 5 bases at J, with 13 bases between the two ends. This CDR3 is 13 amino acids long. The germline V gene has CDR1 MNHEY and CDR2 SMNVEV (reference sequence). The CDR3 reads CASRLGWGYGYTF. The DNA for the CDR3 is TGTGCCAGCAGATTAGGATGGGGTTATGGCTACACCTTC.

The rearrangement uses TRBV18 and TRBJ2-2; TRBD2 might be the D (6 bases). The CDR3 is made up of 15 amino acids. V shed 3 bases and J shed 4 bases, with 12 bases lying between them. Germline V CDR1 and CDR2: KGHSH, LQKENI. The CDR3 nucleotides are TGTGCCAGCTCACCGCCGGGACTCATCACCGGGGAGCTGTTTTTT. Translated: CASSPPGLITGELFF.

The chain has TRBV2 and TRBJ2-3, with TRBD2 as a possible D gene (6 bases). CDR1 and CDR2 from the germline V gene are SNHLY and FYNNEI. This CDR3 is built from 14 residues. V was shortened by 7 bases and J by 0 bases, with 11 bases between the two germline ends. CDR3 region: CASMRLASTDTQYF. CDR3 bases: TGTGCCAGCATGAGGCTAGCGAGCACAGATACGCAGTATTTT.

This clone was counted a single time. This chain uses TRBV27 with TRBJ2-1, with a possible D match to TRBD2 (6 bases). Trimming cost V 3 bases and J 2 bases, with 23 bases left between them. CDR3 length: 19 amino acids. Per germline, CDR1 MNHEY and CDR2 SMNVEV (reference sequence). The CDR3 region has the DNA TGTGCCAGCAGTTTTTGGCTAGCGAGAGCCCCCCAGACCTACAATGAGCAGTTCTTC. Translating gives CASSFWLARAPQTYNEQFF.

The V call is TRBV28, the J call TRBJ1-2; the D gene is possibly TRBD1 (6 bases). Germline CDR1 is MDHEN and CDR2 is SYDVKM. The CDR3 sequence is 14 residues long. The V end was cut by 5 bases, the J end by 4 bases, with 14 bases between. CDR3 in DNA: TGTGCCAGCAGTACCCCAGGGGTCCCCTATGGCTACACCTTC. Its translation is CASSTPGVPYGYTF.

The J gene is TRBJ2-5, the V gene TRBV5-1; maybe TRBD2 (5 bases). Germline CDR1 is SGHRS and CDR2 is YFSETQ. The CDR3 consists of 17 residues. Trimming shortened V by 1 base and J by 0 bases, and 16 bases separated the two germline ends. CDR3 amino acids: CASSLYGVPSYQETQYF. As DNA, the CDR3 is TGCGCCAGCAGCTTGTACGGGGTTCCCTCGTACCAAGAGACCCAGTACTTC.

The chain recombines TRBV6-6 with TRBJ2-7; 8 bases agree with TRBD2. From germline, CDR1 is MNHNY and CDR2 SVGAGI (reference sequence). J was trimmed by 2 bases and V by 2 bases; bases with no gene match: 8. CDR3 length: 16 amino acids. In nucleotides, the CDR3 is TGTGCCAGCAGTTACCCCCGGGGGGGACCTACCTACGAGCAGTACTTC. Residues: CASSYPRGGPTYEQYF.

The V gene is TRBV27, the J gene TRBJ2-1; 11 bases are shared with TRBD2. The CDR3 loop spans 21 amino acids. J lost 0 bases, V lost 5 bases, and 18 bases had no gene match. Germline V gene lookup returns CDR1 MNHEY and CDR2 SMNVEV (reference sequence). The chain's CDR3 is CASSPPLSKGGLAGSYNEQFF. Here the CDR3 DNA reads TGTGCCAGCAGTCCACCGTTATCTAAAGGTGGACTAGCGGGCTCCTACAATGAGCAGTTCTTC.

This chain links TRBV11-3 with TRBJ2-3; the match to TRBD1 covers 11 bases. Germline CDR1 reads SGHNT; CDR2 reads YENEEA. Trimming removed 5 bases from V and 1 base from J; junction bases left unmatched: 5. CDR3 length equals 16 residues. The CDR3 is CASSVGQGAGTDTQYF. DNA for the CDR3: TGTGCCAGCAGCGTAGGACAGGGGGCTGGCACAGATACGCAGTATTTT.

The sample holds one count of this clone. This chain connects TRBV9 to TRBJ1-4, with a possible D match to TRBD1 (6 bases). V was cut by 0 bases and J by 7 bases, with 10 bases left in between. The CDR3 has 14 residues. CDR1 is SGDLS, CDR2 YYNGEE, per germline. The CDR3 protein is CASSVAGASEKLFF. Here the CDR3 DNA reads TGTGCCAGCAGCGTAGCGGGGGCTAGTGAAAAACTGTTTTTT.

This sequence joins TRBV9 and TRBJ2-3, with D perhaps TRBD2 (5 bases). Trimming left V 4 bases short and J 0 bases short, with 18 bases between. CDR1 and CDR2 (germline): SGDLS, YYNGEE. The CDR3 extends over 17 amino acids. CDR3 nucleotide sequence: TGTGCCAGCAGCCCCCGGACGACCGACTACAGCACAGATACGCAGTATTTT. Translated, it gives CASSPRTTDYSTDTQYF.

Concerning this clone: Compared with germline, one end of the junction differs, possibly owing to a read error. The chain carries TRBV18 and TRBJ1-3; D perhaps matches TRBD1 (5 bases). CDR1 and CDR2 from the germline V gene are KGHSH and LQKENI. CDR3 length equals 15 residues. The CDR3 region has the DNA TGTGCCAGCTCACCCGATAAGGGGCGTGGATACACCATATATTTT. Its protein product is CASSPDKGRGYTIYF.

The V call is TRBV28, the J call TRBJ1-1; no reliable D call. Germline CDR1 is MDHEN and CDR2 is SYDVKM. V was cut by 5 bases and J by 2 bases, with 15 bases left in between. The CDR3 has 15 amino acids. The CDR3 is CASSQYRTPNTEAFF. In nucleotides, the CDR3 is TGTGCCAGCAGTCAATATAGGACGCCTAACACTGAAGCTTTCTTT.

J is TRBJ1-2 and V is TRBV20-1, with TRBD1 matching over 7 bases. With V trimmed by 3 bases and J by 4 bases, 17 bases remained unmatched. Germline V gene data show CDR1 as DFQATT and CDR2 as SNEGSKA (reference sequence). The CDR3 extends over 17 amino acids. This CDR3 is CSASSSGREGAVYGYTF. CDR3 in DNA: TGCAGTGCTAGTTCAAGCGGGCGGGAGGGGGCGGTCTATGGCTACACCTTC.

CDR3: CASSIGGGSYEQYF. The CDR3 DNA reads TGTGCCAGTAGTATTGGCGGGGGGTCCTACGAGCAGTACTTC. The gene calls are TRBV19 and TRBJ2-7; 8 nucleotides align to TRBD2. CDR3 length: 14 amino acids. From germline, CDR1 is LNHDA and CDR2 SQIVND (reference sequence). V dropped 3 bases and J dropped 1; count of bases not matched to a gene: 2.

V is TRBV28 and J is TRBJ2-5, with D possibly matching TRBD1 (6 bases). Trimming cost V 0 bases and J 5 bases, with 10 bases left between them. The CDR3 contains 14 residues. CDR1 is MDHEN, CDR2 SYDVKM, per germline. The CDR3 sequence: CASSLWQGLETQYF. The CDR3 DNA reads TGTGCCAGCAGTTTATGGCAGGGGCTGGAGACCCAGTACTTC.

This rearrangement joins TRBV28 to TRBJ1-6; D is undetermined. Trimming stripped 2 bases from V and 10 bases from J, with 6 bases between. The germline V gene encodes CDR1 MDHEN and CDR2 SYDVKM. This CDR3 is built from 12 residues. The CDR3 here is CASSLPPSPLHF. CDR3 coding DNA: TGTGCCAGCAGTTTACCTCCCTCACCCCTCCACTTT. Variable domain in full (rest from reference TRBV28 and TRBJ1-6): DVKVTQSSRYLVKRTGEKVFLECVQDMDHENMFWYRQDPGLGLRLIYFSYDVKMKEKGDIPEGYSVSREKKERFSLILESASTNQTSMYLCASSLPPSPLHFGNGTRLTVT.

J is TRBJ2-5 and V is TRBV27; D is ambiguous. The CDR3 spans 13 residues. Trimming stripped 6 bases from V and 0 bases from J, with 8 bases between. From germline, CDR1 is MNHEY and CDR2 SMNVEV (reference sequence). The chain's CDR3 is CASRLQNQETQYF. In DNA form, the CDR3 reads TGTGCCAGCAGGCTACAAAACCAAGAGACCCAGTACTTC.

The V and J genes are TRBV20-1 and TRBJ1-2; 7 bases agree with TRBD1. Germline CDR1 is DFQATT and CDR2 is SNEGSKA (reference sequence). The length of the CDR3 is 14 residues. The trim removed 3 bases at V and 3 bases at J, leaving 7 bases unmatched. The DNA of the CDR3 is TGCAGTGCTAGTCACGTGGGGACAGACTATGGCTACACCTTC. Amino acid sequence: CSASHVGTDYGYTF.

The rearrangement links TRBV7-3 to TRBJ2-5; D possibly corresponds to TRBD1 (6 bases). This CDR3 contains 13 residues. CDR1 is SGHTA, CDR2 FQGTGA, per germline. Trimming pared 4 bases from V and 10 bases from J, leaving 16 bases between. CDR3 loop: CASSSGAQAVQYF. DNA of the CDR3: TGTGCCAGCAGCTCAGGGGCTCAAGCCGTCCAGTACTTC.

The DNA of the CDR3 is TGTGCCAGCAGTTCTGGGGTGGTCAATCAGCCCCAGCATTTT. It codes for CASSSGVVNQPQHF. V and J are TRBV9 and TRBJ1-5; D remains ambiguous. CDR3 size: 14 residues. Between the trimmed V and J ends, which lost 5 bases and 3 bases, there was a span of 12 bases. CDR1 SGDLS and CDR2 YYNGEE come from the germline V gene. Looking up the rest from reference TRBV9 and TRBJ1-5 gives the full variable domain: DSGVTQTPKHLITATGQRVTLRCSPRSGDLSVYWYQQSLDQGLQFLIQYYNGEERAKGNILERFSAQQFPDLHSELNLSSLELGDSALYFCASSSGVVNQPQHFGDGTRLSIL.

The V and J genes are TRBV6-1 and TRBJ1-6, with 7 nucleotides matching TRBD1. The germline gives CDR1 MNHNS, CDR2 SASEGT. V shed 3 bases, J shed 5 bases, and the junction held 4 bases outside the gene matches. The CDR3 runs to 15 residues. The CDR3 loop reads CASSEWTGHNSPLHF. In DNA form, the CDR3 reads TGTGCCAGCAGTGAGTGGACAGGTCATAATTCACCCCTCCACTTT.

The V gene is TRBV7-9, the J gene TRBJ2-7; D unresolved. This CDR3 comprises 14 residues. Between the trimmed V and J ends, which lost 1 base and 5 bases, there was a span of 12 bases. Germline-derived CDR1 and CDR2 are SEHNR and FQNEAQ (reference sequence). The CDR3 protein is CASSLDWGSHEQYF. The CDR3 DNA reads TGTGCCAGCAGCTTAGATTGGGGAAGCCACGAGCAGTACTTC.

The chain combines TRBV27 with TRBJ1-5, with TRBD1 identical over 7 bases. The CDR3 is 15 amino acids. The ends lost 4 bases at V and 4 bases at J; junction bases unmatched: 7. Germline V gene sequence: CDR1 MNHEY, CDR2 SMNVEV (reference sequence). In DNA, the CDR3 is TGTGCCAGCAGTTATTACAGGGGCAAGAATCAGCCCCAGCATTTT. It specifies CASSYYRGKNQPQHF.

This clone was counted once. This chain uses TRBV21-1 with TRBJ2-7. TRBV21-1 is annotated as a pseudogene. This CDR3 is built from 14 residues. CDR3 amino acids: CASSYGALAYEQYF. The CDR3 bases are TGTGCCAGCAGCTACGGGGCACTCGCCTACGAGCAGTACTTC.

The chain links TRBV20-1 to TRBJ2-5; no firm D call. CDR3 length equals 11 residues. The germline V gene has CDR1 DFQATT and CDR2 SNEGSKA (reference sequence). Trimming took off 3 bases at V and 4 bases at J, with 6 bases between the two ends. In DNA, the CDR3 is TGCAGTGCTAGTGGCCGAGAGACCCAGTACTTC. It is translated as CSASGRETQYF.

V usage is TRBV27 and J usage is TRBJ2-2, with 7 bases that match TRBD1. This CDR3 is built from 16 residues. V lost 5 bases, J lost 4 bases, and 10 bases stayed unmatched. The germline V gene has CDR1 MNHEY and CDR2 SMNVEV (reference sequence). CDR3 nucleotide sequence: TGTGCCAGCAGTAAAACAGGGGAGCTTGGCACCGGGGAGCTGTTTTTT. Residues: CASSKTGELGTGELFF.

The chain employs TRBV7-2 and TRBJ2-2, with 9 bases fitting TRBD2. Germline CDR1 SGHTA, CDR2 FQGNSA. V trimming: 5 bases; J trimming: 1 base; junction bases outside the gene matches: 8. CDR3 length equals 17 residues. The DNA for the CDR3 is TGTGCCAGCAGCCGCCTGACTAGCGGAAGGAACACCGGGGAGCTGTTTTTT. Translation: CASSRLTSGRNTGELFF.

The V call is TRBV9, the J call TRBJ2-5; 8 nucleotides line up with TRBD1. The J segment lost 1 base and the V segment lost 2 bases, leaving 4 bases of the junction unmatched. This CDR3 is 15 amino acids long. Germline loops: CDR1 SGDLS, CDR2 YYNGEE. CDR3 nucleotide sequence: TGTGCCAGCAGCGTCCATGGACAGGGCCAAGAGACCCAGTACTTC. Its translation: CASSVHGQGQETQYF.